The T cell receptor beta chain under discussion was sequenced for a study of cytomegalovirus exposure and HLA in healthy donors. The CDR3 covers 10 residues. Trimming shortened V by 3 bases and J by 6 bases, and 2 bases separated the two germline ends. In germline, CDR1 is SNHLY, CDR2 FYNNEI. PCR involved 60 Vbeta and 13 Jbeta primers. Repertoires were generated with immunoSEQ multiplex PCR, while TCRdb's copy carries only in-frame clones and drops some. The table shows 100,000 to 150,000 clones, with approximately 79% occurring only once. The chain is built from TRBV2 and TRBJ1-1; D is uncertain. The sequence came from a man aged 25 to 40 in good health and CMV-seronegative. The specimen sequenced was PBMCs. The CDR3 spells CASSDSEAFF. The CDR3 nucleotides are TGTGCCAGCAGTGACTCTGAAGCTTTCTTT.